Reported below is one T cell receptor beta chain. Germline assignment: CDR1 SGHTA and CDR2 FQGNSA. V lost 3 bases and J 3 bases, leaving 18 bases between the germline ends. The CDR3 extends over 17 amino acids. These data originate in a study of blood T cell repertoires in COVID-19. Study context: There were acute and convalescent COVID-19 samples, and they came from the United States, Italy and Spain. The cDNA or gDNA used as material had been derived from T cells, B-cell-depleted T cells, or PBMCs.

Study processing details: Quantification of nucleated cells was approximated via reference gene primer amplification. Sequencing used immunoSEQ multiplex PCR; TCRdb keeps in-frame clones, though not all of them. V and J calls and clone size follow that table, whereas D and trimming were derived from the DNA. The table lists 200,000 to 250,000 clones, roughly 88% of them singletons. The chain carries TRBV7-2 and TRBJ2-4; D not certain. The receptor was derived from a man aged 18 to 30 with active or convalescent COVID-19. Input material: peripheral blood. The CDR3 sequence: CASSFPRTYSSKNIQYF. DNA for the CDR3: TGTGCCAGCAGCTTTCCCCGAACTTACAGCAGCAAAAACATTCAGTACTTC.